This T cell receptor (beta chain) originates from a study of T cells after yellow fever vaccination. TCRdb independently ran MiXCR on the 5' RACE reads; one entry per CDR3 protein. The sample includes 70,000 to 80,000 distinct CDR3 sequences, around 7.1% of them seen just once. Study-level points and caveats: CD4 and CD8 compartments shared a small share of clonotypes, likely from convergent recombination. Clones from primary vaccination mostly reappeared after the booster (around 96% CD4, approximately 86% CD8). When the response was secondary, it was weaker but reached its peak faster, day 5 versus 15. Sorted repertoires could include abundant contaminating clonotypes from bulk cells.

This clonotype was recorded at least ten times. Its antigen is not known. Germline V gives CDR1 SGHDT, CDR2 YYEEEE. V gave up 0 bases and J gave up 8 bases, with 12 bases separating them. The CDR3 has 15 amino acids. The rearrangement joins TRBV5-6 to TRBJ1-6; D is unclear. The source of this sequence is a man aged 18-30 years who received the YFV17D yellow fever vaccine. The starting material was CD8+ T cells sorted from PBMCs, obtained 10 to 11 days after the first yellow fever vaccination. The CDR3 DNA sequence: TGTGCCAGCAGCTTGGTCGGGAGGGTGGATTCACCCCTCCACTTT. Protein sequence: CASSLVGRVDSPLHF. Drawing the rest from reference TRBV5-6 and TRBJ1-6, the complete variable domain is DAGVTQSPTHLIKTRGQQVTLRCSPKSGHDTVSWYQQALGQGPQFIFQYYEEEERQRGNFPDRFSGHQFPNYSSELNVNALLLGDSALYLCASSLVGRVDSPLHFGNGTRLTVT.